The present T cell receptor beta chain was sequenced within a study of blood T cell repertoires in COVID-19. For the study at large: Donors in the United States, Italy and Spain gave samples during acute or convalescent COVID-19. From T cells, B-cell-depleted T cells, or PBMCs came the material, which was cDNA or gDNA.

CDR1 is SGHNT and CDR2 is YYREEE in the germline V gene (reference sequence). This CDR3 is 15 amino acids long. The V gene end was trimmed by 4 bases and the J gene end by 1 base; junction bases not matched to a gene: 2. Authors' methods: The assay estimated nucleated cells by amplifying reference gene primers. Measured with immunoSEQ multiplex PCR; TCRdb has only the in-frame clones, and not every one. V and J calls and clone size are as listed in that table; D and trimming were resolved from the DNA. The sample lists some 140,000 clones, around 82% occurring once. The clonotype originates from a man in his sixties with acute or convalescent COVID-19. Sequencing was performed on peripheral blood. The rearrangement joins TRBV5-4 to TRBJ2-2; 9 bases agree with TRBD1. This CDR3 reads CASSPGQGNTGELFF. The CDR3 DNA follows: TGTGCCAGCAGCCCGGGACAGGGGAACACCGGGGAGCTGTTTTTT.